These T cell receptor beta chains were read from a single sample in a study of CD8+ T cells in alopecia areata. TCRdb's copy holds only in-frame clones and misses some; the assay was immunoSEQ multiplex PCR. The repertoire holds some 160,000 clones, with less than 75% as singletons. The sequenced material came from CD8+ T cells sorted from blood. All receptors derive from a human donor in good health. Both conserved end residues are part of each CDR3. The D gene is left open where the match is weak. Size tells how often a clone was seen (once, few, many) or the class of an expanded clone, and some rows leave it out.

d_call	clone_size	j_call	v_call	cdr3_aa	cdr3_nt
TRBD1	NA	TRBJ2-7	TRBV11-2	CASSPTRGQGLGEQYF	TGTGCCAGCAGTCCTACCCGGGGACAGGGCCTTGGGGAGCAGTACTTC
NA	NA	TRBJ1-5	TRBV27	CASSWGGDQPQHF	TGTGCCAGCAGCTGGGGCGGTGATCAGCCCCAGCATTTT
NA	NA	TRBJ2-1	TRBV15	CATSREGSRNGEQFF	TGTGCCACCAGCAGAGAAGGGTCGAGAAATGGTGAGCAGTTCTTC
NA	few	TRBJ1-1	TRBV27	CASSLSVNTEAFF	TGTGCCAGCAGTTTGTCAGTTAACACTGAAGCTTTCTTT
NA	NA	TRBJ2-2	TRBV19	CASSIVSAGELFF	TGTGCCAGTAGTATCGTCTCCGCCGGGGAGCTGTTTTTT
TRBD2	NA	TRBJ2-1	TRBV5-6	CASSSMGTSGDYNEQFF	TGTGCCAGCAGCTCAATGGGGACTAGCGGAGATTACAATGAGCAGTTCTTC
TRBD2	NA	TRBJ2-3	TRBV5-4	CASSPFGISGRERTDTQYF	TGTGCCAGCAGCCCGTTCGGGATTAGCGGGAGAGAACGAACAGATACGCAGTATTTT
TRBD1	once	TRBJ1-1	TRBV10-2	CASRDSGGSAEAFF	TGCGCCAGCAGAGATTCAGGGGGCAGCGCTGAAGCTTTCTTT
NA	NA	TRBJ1-5	TRBV5-6	CASSFGANQPQHF	TGTGCCAGCAGCTTCGGGGCTAATCAGCCCCAGCATTTT
NA	NA	TRBJ2-2	TRBV7-9	CASSQSKGTGELFF	TGTGCCAGCAGTCAATCGAAGGGGACCGGGGAGCTGTTTTTT
NA	NA	TRBJ2-2	TRBV5-1	CASSLGSGTGELFF	TGCGCCAGCAGCTTGGGCAGCGGGACCGGGGAGCTGTTTTTT
NA	NA	TRBJ2-1	TRBV6-5	CASRSRGEGEQFF	TGTGCCAGCAGATCTAGGGGGGAAGGTGAGCAGTTCTTC
TRBD1	NA	TRBJ1-1	TRBV29-1	CSVTGTGVEAFF	TGCAGCGTAACCGGGACAGGGGTGGAAGCTTTCTTT
TRBD1	NA	TRBJ2-7	TRBV29-1	CSAVDRSSYEQYF	TGCAGCGCCGTGGACAGGAGCTCCTACGAGCAGTACTTC
TRBD1	NA	TRBJ2-2	TRBV6-5	CASRDQTGETGELFF	TGTGCCAGCAGAGACCAAACAGGGGAGACCGGGGAGCTGTTTTTT
TRBD2	NA	TRBJ2-1	TRBV5-1	CASSLGPGGRGDEQFF	TGCGCCAGCAGCCTGGGTCCAGGCGGGAGAGGGGATGAGCAGTTCTTC
TRBD1	few	TRBJ2-7	TRBV25-1	CASSVTGGEQYF	TGTGCCAGCAGTGTGACAGGGGGCGAGCAGTACTTC
TRBD1	NA	TRBJ2-5	TRBV4-1	CASSQGTGQETQYF	TGCGCCAGCAGCCAAGGGACAGGGCAAGAGACCCAGTACTTC
NA	once	TRBJ2-1	TRBV5-8	CASSLARGGSYNEQFF	TGTGCCAGCAGCTTGGCCAGGGGAGGCTCCTACAATGAGCAGTTCTTC
TRBD2	NA	TRBJ2-5	TRBV4-1	CASSYSGSPGIRETQYF	TGCGCCAGCAGCTATAGCGGGAGCCCTGGAATAAGAGAGACCCAGTACTTC
TRBD2	NA	TRBJ2-1	TRBV27	CASRGLAGMGEQFF	TGTGCCAGCAGGGGACTAGCGGGAATGGGTGAGCAGTTCTTC
NA	NA	TRBJ2-1	TRBV6-5	CASRLGQSSYNEQFF	TGTGCCAGCAGACTAGGACAGAGCTCCTACAATGAGCAGTTCTTC
NA	few	TRBJ2-3	TRBV27	CASRLLGDTQYF	TGTGCCAGCAGACTGCTTGGAGATACGCAGTATTTT
TRBD2	NA	TRBJ2-1	TRBV29-1	CSVEGAGGILSYNEQFF	TGCAGCGTTGAAGGAGCGGGAGGGATTCTTTCCTACAATGAGCAGTTCTTC
NA	few	TRBJ2-2	TRBV29-1	CSVEGTANTGELFF	TGCAGCGTTGAAGGGACGGCGAACACCGGGGAGCTGTTTTTT
NA	few	TRBJ2-7	TRBV9	CASSVGQGGTYEQYF	TGTGCCAGCAGCGTAGGGCAGGGCGGCACCTACGAGCAGTACTTC
NA	NA	TRBJ2-7	TRBV29-1	CSAYNSGEQYF	TGCAGCGCCTATAACTCGGGAGAGCAGTACTTC
NA	NA	TRBJ1-1	TRBV25-1	CASSDGRGRTEAFF	TGTGCCAGCAGTGATGGGCGGGGACGGACTGAAGCTTTCTTT
NA	few	TRBJ2-1	TRBV29-1	CSVGQEQFF	TGCAGCGTCGGACAGGAGCAGTTCTTC
NA	once	TRBJ2-7	TRBV5-1	CASSLEVRTSYEQYF	TGCGCCAGCAGCTTGGAAGTGCGGACCTCCTACGAGCAGTACTTC
NA	NA	TRBJ2-7	TRBV28	CASSPPAAGLYEQYF	TGTGCCAGCAGTCCCCCCGCCGCTGGGCTCTACGAGCAGTACTTC
TRBD1	NA	TRBJ1-1	TRBV30	CAWSAPQGLDTEAFF	TGTGCCTGGAGTGCACCACAGGGGTTGGACACTGAAGCTTTCTTT